The TCR beta chain described here comes from a study of T cell changes during pregnancy in multiple sclerosis. Clones were read by immunoSEQ multiplex PCR, and TCRdb kept only the in-frame ones, dropping some. The sample lists under 90,000 clones, roughly 94% occurring once. The CDR3 consists of 17 residues. Germline CDR1 is SEHNR and CDR2 is FQNEAQ (reference sequence). The junction had 10 bases not matched to a gene; V was cut back by 5 bases and J by 0 bases. This clonotype was sampled from a female donor in good health, enrolled as a control in a pregnancy study. J is TRBJ1-5 and V is TRBV7-9; 7 bases agree with TRBD1. Sequenced material: peripheral blood, taken in the second trimester of pregnancy. The CDR3, as DNA: TGTGCCAGCAGCGGGACGACAGGGATGAATAGCAATCAGCCCCAGCATTTT. It encodes CASSGTTGMNSNQPQHF.